In its sample, the clone carrying this T cell receptor (beta chain) was seen a few times. Its antigen is undetermined. This entry comes from a study of T cell clonotyping in hematopoietic cell transplantation. Study-level points and caveats: Pathologically expanded recipient clonotypes increased progressively from day 30 to day 180 as diversity fell. No sorting was done, leaving CD4 and CD8 contributions mixed.

The assay was immunoSEQ multiplex PCR, and TCRdb's table has in-frame clones only and misses some. Among roughly 10,000 clones listed, under 85% were seen once. The sequencing here drew on PBMCs, taken at the time of graft-versus-host disease after allogeneic stem cell transplant. The TCR originated in a male patient aged 55 to 69 who had an allogeneic stem cell transplant from an unrelated donor, so the T cells may come from the graft donor. Some clones in this sample may be carry-over from other donors' samples.

CDR3 nucleotides: TGTGCCAGCAGGGGACAGGGTTTTAATTCACCCCTCCACTTT. This sequence encodes CASRGQGFNSPLHF. The chain couples TRBV2 to TRBJ1-6; 9 positions agree with TRBD1. Germline CDR1 is SNHLY and CDR2 is FYNNEI. The CDR3 loop spans 14 amino acids. With V trimmed by 6 bases and J by 6 bases, 3 bases remained unmatched.